The 4 T cell receptor beta chains reported below all come from one sample, sequenced in a study of post-analysis software for immune sequencing data. Antigens of these TCRs are unknown. The TCR beta cDNA libraries carried unique molecular identifiers. TCRdb passed the PCR reads through MiXCR, listing each CDR3 protein once. The profile covers approximately 730,000 distinct CDR3 sequences, with under 60% appearing a single time and 4.9% taken by the ten largest. Study findings and constraints: In patients, TRBV5-6, TRBV5-1 and TRBV20-1 belonged to several TRBV segments found more frequently than in controls.

Specimen: blood. The receptor set was obtained from a girl aged 10-17 years with multiple sclerosis.

The chain links TRBV27 to TRBJ1-2; tentatively, D is TRBD1 (6 bases). V lost 5 bases to trimming and J lost 4 bases, with 14 bases between them. Germline V CDR1 and CDR2: MNHEY, SMNVEV (reference sequence). This CDR3 is 14 amino acids long. The CDR3 coding sequence is TGTGCCAGCAGTACCACCGGGACAAGCTATGGCTACACCTTC. Translated: CASSTTGTSYGYTF.

This chain joins TRBV11-2 and TRBJ1-1; D may be TRBD1 (6 bases). This CDR3 is built from 16 residues. Germline values: CDR1 SGHAT, CDR2 FQNNGV. V was clipped by 1 base and J by 0 bases, with 12 bases between them. As DNA, the CDR3 is TGTGCCAGCAGCTTAGGGGCAGGGGACATGAACACTGAAGCTTTCTTT. This codes for CASSLGAGDMNTEAFF.

V usage is TRBV27 and J usage is TRBJ2-7; no clear D gene. Trimming pared 4 bases from V and 0 bases from J, leaving 10 bases between. Germline V gene lookup returns CDR1 MNHEY and CDR2 SMNVEV (reference sequence). The CDR3 sequence is 14 residues long. DNA of the CDR3: TGTGCCAGCAGTTCGTACCAAAACTCCTACGAGCAGTACTTC. This sequence encodes CASSSYQNSYEQYF.

In its sample, this clonotype was seen once. This clone may be a read error of a much larger clone one base away. The CDR3 protein is CSVERGTSSYNGQFF. The CDR3 DNA is TGCAGCGTTGAAAGGGGGACTAGCTCCTACAATGGGCAGTTCTTC. This chain links TRBV29-1 with TRBJ2-1, with 9 bases matching TRBD2. In germline, CDR1 is SQVTM, CDR2 ANQGSEA. This CDR3 has 15 residues.